This note documents a single TCR beta chain sequence. The second PCR ran roughly 6 to 11 cycles with a sample-barcoded 5' primer and J-beta primers. Any given sample supplied a minimum of 3 million CDR3-containing paired-end reads. From the 5' RACE reads, TCRdb called clonotypes with MiXCR, one entry per CDR3 protein. Of 1.5 million to 2 million distinct CDR3 sequences in the sample, 28% were seen once. The data derive from a study of blood T cells in healthy people across ages. Material for sequencing was blood. The sequence was collected from a woman aged 25-40 years in good health.

CDR3 nucleotide sequence: TGTGCCAGCAGTTTCTTATCAGATACGCAGTATTTT. Its protein is CASSFLSDTQYF. The chain uses TRBV5-6 and TRBJ2-3; D not resolved. The V end was cut by 5 bases, the J end by 4 bases, with 8 bases between. Germline V gene data show CDR1 as SGHDT and CDR2 as YYEEEE. The CDR3 loop spans 12 amino acids.